These 14 T cell receptor beta chains were all obtained from the same sample, sequenced in a study of naive and memory T cell subsets. Both TRBC1 and TRBC2 were covered by a beta constant-region primer of two equimolar oligonucleotides. TCRdb ran MiXCR on the UMI-ligation and nested PCR reads and lists one entry per CDR3 protein. The table shows about 80,000 distinct CDR3 sequences, with about an eighth occurring only once. The sequenced sample consisted of central memory CD4+ T cells from blood. The receptors shown here come from a human donor in good health.

The table lists this clonotype with many counts. This chain connects TRBV5-4 to TRBJ1-4; D ambiguous. The germline CDR1 and CDR2 sequences are SGHNT and YYREEE (reference sequence). Trimming removed 4 bases from V and 6 bases from J, with 16 bases in between. This CDR3 contains 15 residues. The CDR3 bases are TGTGCCAGCAGCCTCCGGTCTAACTCGGATGAAAAACTGTTTTTT. This codes for CASSLRSNSDEKLFF.

In its sample, this clonotype was seen a few times. The CDR3 DNA is TGTGCCAGCAGCTTAGTATCGTGGGACAGGGGCCCTGAACATGGCTACACCTTC. The encoded protein is CASSLVSWDRGPEHGYTF. The genes are TRBV7-9 and TRBJ1-2; 10 bases are shared with TRBD1. J gave up 6 bases and V 1 base, and 14 bases lay outside the gene matches. Per the germline V gene, CDR1 is SEHNR and CDR2 is FQNEAQ (reference sequence). The CDR3 covers 18 residues.

This clonotype occurred many times. The chain is built from TRBV20-1 and TRBJ2-4, with D perhaps matching TRBD2 (7 bases). Germline CDR1 is DFQATT and CDR2 is SNEGSKA (reference sequence). The V and J ends lost 4 bases and 0 bases respectively, with 10 bases between them. The CDR3 contains 14 residues. The CDR3 region has the DNA TGCAGTGCTAACGGGGGGCTAGCCAAAAACATTCAGTACTTC. Amino acids: CSANGGLAKNIQYF.

This chain joins TRBV29-1 and TRBJ2-2; D gene ambiguous. V lost 7 bases and J 2 bases, leaving 14 bases between the germline ends. This CDR3 contains 14 residues. Looked up from germline, CDR1 is SQVTM and CDR2 is ANQGSEA. The chain's CDR3 is CSARGSLNTGELFF. The DNA for the CDR3 is TGCAGCGCTCGAGGTAGCCTAAACACCGGGGAGCTGTTTTTT.

In this sample, this clonotype turned up many times. The CDR3 here is CASSLDAGVSSYEQYF. The CDR3 DNA follows: TGTGCCAGCAGCTTAGACGCGGGGGTGAGCTCCTACGAGCAGTACTTC. The chain carries TRBV7-2 and TRBJ2-7, with 7 bases matching TRBD2. The CDR3 runs to 16 residues. V was clipped by 1 base and J by 0 bases; unmatched bases: 6. Germline assignment: CDR1 SGHTA and CDR2 FQGNSA.

V gene TRBV7-2 combines with J gene TRBJ2-7; D is unresolved. Trimming shortened V by 5 bases and J by 3 bases, and 11 bases separated the two germline ends. The CDR3 is 13 residues long. CDR1 is SGHTA and CDR2 is FQGNSA in the germline V gene. The CDR3 DNA is TGTGCCAGCAGCCCACGGGCGTTCTACGAGCAGTACTTC. Encoded protein: CASSPRAFYEQYF.

The V gene is TRBV7-3, the J gene TRBJ2-5, with 9 positions matching TRBD1. This CDR3 is built from 15 residues. With V trimmed by 5 bases and J by 5 bases, 9 bases remained unmatched. CDR1 SGHTA and CDR2 FQGTGA come from the germline V gene. The CDR3 nucleotides read TGTGCCAGCAGCCTTGGGACAGGGAGGGAGGAGACCCAGTACTTC. As protein: CASSLGTGREETQYF. Looking up the rest from reference TRBV7-3 and TRBJ2-5 gives the full variable domain: GAGVSQTPSNKVTEKGKYVELRCDPISGHTALYWYRQSLGQGPEFLIYFQGTGAADDSGLPNDRFFAVRPEGSVSTLKIQRTERGDSAVYLCASSLGTGREETQYFGPGTRLLVL.

V gene TRBV20-1 combines with J gene TRBJ2-7; 10 bases fit TRBD2. With 4 bases clipped from V and 0 bases from J, the junction kept 6 bases outside the gene matches. Germline CDR1 reads DFQATT; CDR2 reads SNEGSKA (reference sequence). This CDR3 is built from 15 residues. The CDR3 loop is CSANPLAGASYEQYF. The DNA for the CDR3 is TGCAGTGCTAACCCTCTAGCGGGGGCCTCCTACGAGCAGTACTTC.

This clonotype was detected ten times or more. V gene TRBV20-1 combines with J gene TRBJ2-3; maybe TRBD1 (6 bases). CDR1 and CDR2 (germline): DFQATT, SNEGSKA (reference sequence). The CDR3 is made up of 16 amino acids. Between the trimmed V and J ends, which lost 3 bases and 0 bases, there was a span of 16 bases. In DNA, the CDR3 is TGCAGTGCTAGCCCCCCCCAGGGGATGAGCACAGATACGCAGTATTTT. Translation: CSASPPQGMSTDTQYF.

This chain uses TRBV7-6 with TRBJ2-5, with 9 bases lining up with TRBD1. V gave up 5 bases and J gave up 5 bases; unmatched junction bases: 6. Germline-derived CDR1 and CDR2 are SGHVS and FNYEAQ. This CDR3 comprises 14 residues. The CDR3 nucleotides are TGTGCCAGCAGCACAAGGACAGGGGAGGAGACCCAGTACTTC. Amino acid sequence: CASSTRTGEETQYF.

Remarks on this clonotype: A read error may explain this, as a much larger clone is one base away. This chain links TRBV24-1 with TRBJ2-3; 7 bases align to TRBD1. The V gene end was trimmed by 2 bases and the J gene end by 4 bases; junction bases not matched to a gene: 14. This CDR3 spans 18 amino acids. Germline V gives CDR1 KGHDR, CDR2 SFDVKD. DNA of the CDR3: TGTGCCACCAGTGATTCAGCCGGGATAGGGGGCTCTGCAGATACGCAGTATTTT. This codes for CATSDSAGIGGSADTQYF.

This clonotype was seen more than once but under ten times. CDR3 sequence (DNA): TGCAGCGTTGCGCAGGGGGCAGGGGGTCAGCCCCAGCATTTT. Its protein is CSVAQGAGGQPQHF. The rearrangement uses TRBV29-1 and TRBJ1-5; 8 bases agree with TRBD1. Unmatched junction bases numbered 8, after V lost 4 bases and J lost 6 bases. Germline CDR1 and CDR2: SQVTM and ANQGSEA. The CDR3 totals 14 residues.

This rearrangement joins TRBV7-2 to TRBJ2-3; 9 nucleotides match TRBD2. The CDR3 spans 16 residues. Germline CDR1 is SGHTA and CDR2 is FQGNSA. Germline trimming cut 5 bases from V and 4 bases from J; bases unmatched to any gene: 10. CDR3 protein: CASSPLSGSNPDTQYF. DNA for the CDR3: TGTGCCAGCAGCCCCCTTAGCGGGAGTAATCCAGATACGCAGTATTTT.

This clonotype was found a few times. The rearrangement links TRBV10-3 to TRBJ2-5; the D gene could be TRBD1 or TRBD2 (5 bases each). Germline CDR1 and CDR2: ENHRY and SYGVKD. CDR3 length equals 14 residues. V was shortened by 7 bases and J by 0 bases, with 12 bases between the two germline ends. DNA of the CDR3: TGTGCCATCAAGGGACCGACGTACCAAGAGACCCAGTACTTC. Translation: CAIKGPTYQETQYF.